This T cell receptor (beta chain) appears in the sequencing data of a study of T cells after yellow fever vaccination. Notes on the study in general: Overall, a small share of clonotypes was seen in both CD4 and CD8 compartments. After the booster, 96% of CD4 and about 90% of CD8 primary-response clones were re-detected.

In its sample, this clonotype was seen many times. Its antigen is currently unknown. TCR cDNA was made by 5'RACE template switching, adding a universal primer site and UMIs. MiXCR was run by TCRdb on the 5' RACE reads, yielding one entry per CDR3 protein. The repertoire has roughly 160,000 distinct CDR3 sequences, roughly a tenth of them found once; the top ten carry approximately 35%. CDR1 and CDR2 (germline): MNHEY, SMNVEV (reference sequence). The CDR3 is 15 amino acids. V lost 7 bases and J lost 0, with 14 bases in between. The origin of this receptor is a man aged 18 to 30 who received the YFV17D yellow fever vaccine. Sequencing used CD8+ T cells sorted from PBMCs, obtained 45 days after the yellow fever booster vaccination. The chain links TRBV27 to TRBJ2-3; D is unresolved. The CDR3 nucleotides are TGTGCCAGCACTTCTCTGACCGGTAGCACAGATACGCAGTATTTT. It codes for CASTSLTGSTDTQYF.